The rows below give T cell receptor beta chains drawn from one sample of a study of Ad26.COV2.S vaccination and SARS-CoV-2 variants. Libraries were prepared by immunoSEQ multiplex PCR; TCRdb keeps only in-frame clonotypes and omits some of them. The sample contains roughly 460,000 clones, about 89% of which appear only once. The material sequenced was peripheral blood, taken in a trial of Ad26.COV2.S vaccine versus placebo. Receptors were obtained from a person between 18 and 60 years old who received the Ad26.COV2.S COVID-19 vaccine or a placebo. CDR3s include the opening cysteine and the closing phenylalanine or tryptophan. The order of the fields is V gene, clone size, J gene, D gene, CDR3 protein, CDR3 DNA. The D gene is left open where the match is weak. Size is omitted from some rows. Given values are once, few, many or a class for expanded clones.

TRBV11-1	NA	TRBJ2-7	NA	CASSLEGNEQYF	TGTGCCAGCAGCTTAGAGGGGAACGAGCAGTACTTC
TRBV4-2	once	TRBJ1-4	NA	CASSRQDVDEKLFF	TGTGCCAGCAGCCGCCAGGACGTTGACGAAAAACTGTTTTTT
TRBV3-1/TRBV3-2	NA	TRBJ1-4	NA	CASSQGGNEKLFF	TGTGCCAGCAGCCAAGGAGGGAATGAAAAACTGTTTTTT
TRBV9	NA	TRBJ1-6	NA	CASSVDLQAPLHF	TGTGCCAGCAGCGTAGATTTGCAGGCACCCCTCCACTTT
TRBV25-1	NA	TRBJ1-2	NA	CASSDYVVGGYTF	TGTGCCAGCAGTGACTATGTGGTAGGGGGCTACACCTTC
TRBV5-4	once	TRBJ2-7	TRBD1	CASSSTGGTSYEQYF	TGTGCCAGCAGCTCGACAGGGGGAACCTCCTACGAGCAGTACTTC
TRBV3-1/TRBV3-2	NA	TRBJ1-5	NA	CASSQGGGWEQPQHF	TGTGCCAGCAGCCAAGGTGGAGGGTGGGAGCAGCCCCAGCATTTT
TRBV19	NA	TRBJ2-1	NA	CASGRGSYNEQFF	TGTGCCAGTGGCAGGGGCTCCTACAATGAGCAGTTCTTC
TRBV27	NA	TRBJ2-1	TRBD2	CASSSRTSGRYSEQFF	TGTGCCAGCAGTTCCCGGACTAGCGGGAGATACAGTGAGCAGTTCTTC
TRBV18	NA	TRBJ2-7	NA	CASSPQDGVGPEQYF	TGTGCCAGCTCACCCCAGGACGGTGTGGGCCCCGAGCAGTACTTC
TRBV4-2	NA	TRBJ1-1	NA	CEGMNTEAFF	TGCGAAGGGATGAACACTGAAGCTTTCTTT
TRBV2	NA	TRBJ1-2	NA	CASSRVQGNYGYTF	TGTGCCAGCAGCCGAGTACAGGGTAACTATGGCTACACCTTC
TRBV13	NA	TRBJ2-5	TRBD1	CASSTGGTKTQYF	TGTGCCAGCAGTACAGGGGGCACGAAGACCCAGTACTTC
TRBV4-2	NA	TRBJ2-3	TRBD2	CASSQGNSGDSDTQYF	TGTGCCAGCAGCCAAGGGAATAGCGGGGATTCAGATACGCAGTATTTT
TRBV6-2/TRBV6-3	NA	TRBJ2-5	TRBD2	CASSPGGGTSGTETQYF	TGTGCCAGCAGTCCCGGCGGTGGGACTAGCGGGACAGAGACCCAGTACTTC
TRBV7-2	NA	TRBJ2-7	NA	CASSPSRTPTYEQYF	TGTGCCAGCAGCCCTAGTCGGACTCCTACCTACGAGCAGTACTTC
TRBV19	NA	TRBJ1-2	TRBD1	CASHQGARGYTF	TGTGCCAGCCATCAGGGGGCGCGTGGCTACACCTTC
TRBV7-9	NA	TRBJ2-5	NA	CASSSAEWGAQYF	TGTGCCAGCAGCTCAGCCGAATGGGGAGCCCAGTACTTC
TRBV4-2	NA	TRBJ2-2	NA	CASSPQGPGELFF	TGTGCCAGCAGCCCCCAGGGCCCCGGGGAGCTGTTTTTT
TRBV7-3	once	TRBJ2-5	NA	CASSLAALGTQYF	TGTGCCAGCAGCTTAGCTGCCTTGGGGACCCAGTACTTC
TRBV28	NA	TRBJ2-1	TRBD2	CASSLLPQREGYNEQFF	TGTGCCAGCAGTTTACTCCCCCAGCGGGAGGGTTACAATGAGCAGTTCTTC
TRBV4-2	NA	TRBJ2-1	TRBD2	CASSQDTLSAGVLNEQFF	TGTGCCAGCAGCCAAGATACACTGTCCGCGGGAGTTTTGAATGAGCAGTTCTTC
TRBV6-5	NA	TRBJ2-3	NA	CASSYSGDLTDTQYF	TGTGCCAGCAGTTATTCCGGGGACCTCACAGATACGCAGTATTTT
TRBV11-1	NA	TRBJ2-5	NA	CASSQLETQYF	TGTGCCAGCAGCCAATTAGAGACCCAGTACTTC
TRBV7-2	NA	TRBJ2-1	TRBD2	CASSPASGGYNEQFF	TGTGCCAGCAGCCCGGCGAGCGGGGGGTACAATGAGCAGTTCTTC
TRBV5-1	NA	TRBJ2-1	TRBD1	CASSLGTGVSNEQFF	TGCGCCAGCAGCTTGGGGACAGGGGTCTCCAATGAGCAGTTCTTC
TRBV7-6	NA	TRBJ1-5	NA	CASSDGYNQPQHF	TGTGCCAGCAGCGACGGATACAATCAGCCCCAGCATTTT
TRBV7-9	NA	TRBJ2-2	TRBD1	CASSYRQGDTGELFF	TGTGCCAGCAGCTATCGACAGGGGGACACCGGGGAGCTGTTTTTT
TRBV7-9	NA	TRBJ1-6	TRBD1	CASSHRDRGLSPLHF	TGTGCCAGCAGCCACCGGGACAGGGGTTTGTCACCCCTCCACTTT
TRBV27	NA	TRBJ2-1	TRBD1	CASSPQGGTGIIDEQFF	TGTGCCAGCAGTCCACAGGGAGGGACAGGGATTATAGATGAGCAGTTCTTC
TRBV14	NA	TRBJ1-5	TRBD1	CASSRRDRGLQPQHF	TGTGCCAGCAGCCGCCGGGACAGGGGGCTTCAGCCCCAGCATTTT
TRBV6-6	NA	TRBJ2-3	TRBD2	CASSRPGLAGGRIDTQYF	TGTGCCAGCAGCCGACCGGGACTAGCGGGAGGTCGGATAGATACGCAGTATTTT